The next 11 T cell receptor beta chains were all read from a single sample in a study of T cell responses to AZD1222 COVID-19 vaccine. Assay: immunoSEQ multiplex PCR; the TCRdb copy retains only in-frame clones and omits some. The sample contains roughly 120,000 clones, about 80% of which appear only once. Sequences were derived from peripheral blood, sampled on day 0 of AZD1222 vaccination. These receptors originate from an adult in good health.

This clone was seen a single time. This chain links TRBV18 with TRBJ2-7; tentative D call: TRBD2 (6 bases). The V gene's germline CDR1 is KGHSH and CDR2 LQKENI. The CDR3 runs 16 residues. V was trimmed by 1 base and J by 3 bases, leaving 16 bases between them. CDR3 loop: CASSPLGSGSVYEQYF. The CDR3 DNA follows: TGTGCCAGCTCACCACTGGGCTCCGGGAGTGTCTACGAGCAGTACTTC.

This chain connects TRBV19 to TRBJ1-6; TRBD1 matches at 7 bases. The CDR3 covers 14 residues. The V and J ends lost 8 bases and 7 bases, in that order; junction bases with no gene match: 8. Germline assignment: CDR1 LNHDA and CDR2 SQIVND (reference sequence). The CDR3 DNA reads TGTGCCAGTCGGCGACAGGGTGAAAATTCACCCCTCCACTTT. It yields the protein CASRRQGENSPLHF.

The V call is TRBV5-6, the J call TRBJ2-2; TRBD2 might be the D (5 bases). The germline gives CDR1 SGHDT, CDR2 YYEEEE. V gave up 0 bases and J gave up 7 bases, with 13 bases separating them. The CDR3 runs to 15 residues. The CDR3 nucleotides are TGTGCCAGCAGCTTGGCTGTAGGGAGTGGCGGGGAGCTGTTTTTT. Protein product: CASSLAVGSGGELFF.

The chain couples TRBV29-1 to TRBJ2-3, with a weak D call TRBD2 (6 bases). The CDR3 contains 13 residues. Germline CDR1 is SQVTM and CDR2 is ANQGSEA. The V end lost 3 bases, the J end lost 0 bases, and 7 bases lay between the germline ends. The CDR3 DNA reads as TGCAGCGTTGATCGGGGGAGCACAGATACGCAGTATTTT. Its translation: CSVDRGSTDTQYF.

The table lists this clone with a few counts. The gene calls are TRBV28 and TRBJ2-2; D unresolved. V gave up 2 bases and J gave up 2 bases, with 6 bases separating them. Germline lookup yields CDR1 MDHEN and CDR2 SYDVKM. The CDR3 loop spans 14 amino acids. The CDR3 nucleotides are TGTGCCAGCAGTTTAGGTCCCAACACCGGGGAGCTGTTTTTT. This codes for CASSLGPNTGELFF.

This clone appeared a single time. One junction end does not reproduce the germline sequence, and a read error may be involved. The V and J genes are TRBV7-9 and TRBJ1-4, with D possibly matching TRBD1 (6 bases). The CDR3 spans 12 residues. Germline lookup yields CDR1 SEHNR and CDR2 FQNEAQ (reference sequence). The CDR3 sequence: CASSLAGGPKSF. In nucleotides, the CDR3 is TGTGCCAGCAGCTTAGCTGGGGGGCCTAAGTCTTTT.

The rearrangement uses TRBV5-1 and TRBJ2-7; D ambiguous. V was trimmed by 0 bases and J by 1 base, leaving 11 bases between them. The CDR3 runs 15 residues. Germline CDR1 reads SGHRS; CDR2 reads YFSETQ. CDR3 amino acids: CASSLASLPSYEQYF. The CDR3, as DNA: TGCGCCAGCAGCTTGGCCTCCCTACCGTCCTACGAGCAGTACTTC. Using reference TRBV5-1 and TRBJ2-7 for the parts outside the CDR3, the full variable domain is KAGVTQTPRYLIKTRGQQVTLSCSPISGHRSVSWYQQTPGQGLQFLFEYFSETQRNKGNFPGRFSGRQFSNSRSEMNVSTLELGDSALYLCASSLASLPSYEQYFGPGTRLTVT.

This sequence joins TRBV21-1 and TRBJ2-3; the table's D call, TRBD1, has no DNA check behind it. TRBV21-1 is annotated as a pseudogene. The CDR3 is 18 residues long. The CDR3 protein is CASSYRDTETSSTDTQYF. CDR3 DNA sequence: TGTGCCAGCAGCTACCGGGACACGGAAACTTCTAGCACAGATACGCAGTATTTT.

A word on this clone: One end of the junction varies from germline; a read error may be responsible. The chain uses TRBV7-7 and TRBJ2-2, with TRBD2 identical over 7 bases. Per germline, CDR1 SSHAT and CDR2 FNYEAQ (reference sequence). The CDR3 consists of 15 residues. CDR3 in amino acids: CASSLGAGETGELFF. The CDR3 coding sequence is TGTGCTAGCAGCTTGGGTGCGGGAGAAACCGGGGAGCTGTTTTTT.

The gene calls are TRBV6-5 and TRBJ1-1; TRBD1 aligns across 9 bases. This CDR3 is 14 amino acids long. V gave up 4 bases and J gave up 6 bases; unmatched junction bases: 6. Germline values: CDR1 MNHEY, CDR2 SVGAGI. CDR3 protein: CASSSTGGPAEAFF. The CDR3 region has the DNA TGTGCCAGCAGTTCCACAGGGGGCCCGGCTGAAGCTTTCTTT.

The chain couples TRBV6-5 to TRBJ1-3; the D is unclear. The CDR3 sequence is 13 residues long. The germline V gene has CDR1 MNHEY and CDR2 SVGAGI. V was clipped by 7 bases and J by 2 bases, with 9 bases between them. This CDR3 is CASTGEPGNTIYF. The CDR3 nucleotides are TGTGCCAGCACCGGGGAACCTGGAAACACCATATATTTT.